Listed below are T cell receptor beta chains from one sample, sequenced in a study of blood T cell repertoires in COVID-19. Measured with immunoSEQ multiplex PCR; TCRdb has only the in-frame clones, and not every one. The data show about 250,000 clones, 70% to 90% seen once. The sequencing sample was made of PBMCs or T cells enriched from blood (not recorded which). The receptors originated from a woman aged 50 to 65 who had been exposed to COVID-19. The CDR3 runs from the conserved cysteine through the conserved F or W. Fields, in order: V gene, J gene, CDR3 protein.

>TRBV5-1|TRBJ1-2
CASSSQGAGGYTF
>TRBV9|TRBJ2-3
CASSARTAGADTQYF
>TRBV9|TRBJ2-1
CASSVGVRASQPYEQFF
>TRBV2|TRBJ2-7
CASSDRTYEQYF
>TRBV5-6|TRBJ1-6
CASRGGQGRNSPLHF
>TRBV5-6|TRBJ2-5
CASSLAGLAGARRETQYF
>TRBV6-5|TRBJ1-5
CAARRGNQPQHF
>TRBV19|TRBJ1-5
CASRPWTGTHQPQHF
>TRBV7-8|TRBJ2-2
CASSPRAGGGTGELFF
>TRBV6-5|TRBJ1-4
CASGNRGAGEKLFF
>TRBV27|TRBJ1-5
CASSLRVNQPQHF
>TRBV20-1|TRBJ2-7
CSAPSRDSQYF
>TRBV12-3/TRBV12-4|TRBJ2-7
CASRRRLGYEQYF
>TRBV9|TRBJ2-1
CASNVRASGGYNEQFF
>TRBV30|TRBJ2-1
CAWSVRGGLDEQFF
>TRBV28|TRBJ2-7
CASSLWSQGLNYEQYF
>TRBV18|TRBJ2-1
CASSPNRVDNEQFF
>TRBV18|TRBJ2-6
CASSPLARSGANVLTF
>TRBV2|TRBJ1-4
CAWKRFPNEKLFF